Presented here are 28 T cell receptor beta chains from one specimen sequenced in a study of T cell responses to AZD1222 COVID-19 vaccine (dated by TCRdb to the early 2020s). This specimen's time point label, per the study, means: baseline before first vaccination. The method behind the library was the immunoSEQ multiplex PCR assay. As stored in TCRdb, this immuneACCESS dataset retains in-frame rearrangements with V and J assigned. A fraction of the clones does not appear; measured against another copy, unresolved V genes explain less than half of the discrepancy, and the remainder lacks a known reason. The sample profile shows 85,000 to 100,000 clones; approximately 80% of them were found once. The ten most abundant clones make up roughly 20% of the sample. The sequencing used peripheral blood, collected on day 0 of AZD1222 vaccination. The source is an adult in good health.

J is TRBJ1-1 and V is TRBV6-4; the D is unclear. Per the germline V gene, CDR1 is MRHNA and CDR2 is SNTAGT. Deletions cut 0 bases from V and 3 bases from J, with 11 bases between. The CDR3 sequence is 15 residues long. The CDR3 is CASSDSNTGHTEAFF. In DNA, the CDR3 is TGTGCCAGCAGTGACTCGAACACCGGACACACTGAAGCTTTCTTT.

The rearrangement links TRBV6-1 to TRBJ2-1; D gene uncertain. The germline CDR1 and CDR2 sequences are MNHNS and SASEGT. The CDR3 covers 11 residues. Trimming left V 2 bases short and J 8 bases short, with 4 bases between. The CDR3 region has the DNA TGTGCCAGCAGTGAATGGGATGAGCAGTTCTTC. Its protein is CASSEWDEQFF.

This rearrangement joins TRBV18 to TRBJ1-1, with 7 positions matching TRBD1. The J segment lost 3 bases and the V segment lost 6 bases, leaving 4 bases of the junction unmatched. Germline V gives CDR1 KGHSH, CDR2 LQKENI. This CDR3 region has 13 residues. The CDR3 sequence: CASSTGLDTEAFF. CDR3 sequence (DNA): TGTGCCAGCTCGACAGGGCTAGACACTGAAGCTTTCTTT.

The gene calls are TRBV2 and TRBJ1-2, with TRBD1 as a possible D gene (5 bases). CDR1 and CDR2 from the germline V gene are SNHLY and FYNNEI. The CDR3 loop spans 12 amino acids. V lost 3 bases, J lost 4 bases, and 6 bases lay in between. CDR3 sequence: CASSDDSYGYTF. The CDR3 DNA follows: TGTGCCAGCAGTGATGACAGCTATGGCTACACCTTC.

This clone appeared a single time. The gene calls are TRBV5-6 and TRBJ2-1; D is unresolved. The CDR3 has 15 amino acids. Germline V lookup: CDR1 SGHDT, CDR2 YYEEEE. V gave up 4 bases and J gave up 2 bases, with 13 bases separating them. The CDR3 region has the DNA TGTGCCAGCAGCCGGGTGGTTGGCCCCTACAATGAGCAGTTCTTC. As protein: CASSRVVGPYNEQFF.

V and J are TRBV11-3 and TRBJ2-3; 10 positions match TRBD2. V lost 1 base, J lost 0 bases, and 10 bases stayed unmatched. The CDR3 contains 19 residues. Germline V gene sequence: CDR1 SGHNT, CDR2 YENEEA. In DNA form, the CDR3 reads TGTGCCAGCAGCTTAGTTTGGCTAGCGGGAGATCGGAGCACAGATACGCAGTATTTT. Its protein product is CASSLVWLAGDRSTDTQYF.

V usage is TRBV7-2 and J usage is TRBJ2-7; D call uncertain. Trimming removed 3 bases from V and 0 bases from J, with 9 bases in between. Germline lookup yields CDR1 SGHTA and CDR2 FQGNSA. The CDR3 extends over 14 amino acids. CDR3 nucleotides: TGTGCCAGCAGCTTCCGACCAACCTCCTACGAGCAGTACTTC. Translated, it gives CASSFRPTSYEQYF.

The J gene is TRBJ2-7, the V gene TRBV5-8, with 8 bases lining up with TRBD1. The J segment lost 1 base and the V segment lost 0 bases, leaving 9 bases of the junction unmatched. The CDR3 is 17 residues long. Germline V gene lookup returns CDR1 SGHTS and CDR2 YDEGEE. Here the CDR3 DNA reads TGTGCCAGCAGCTTGGAGGGCAGGACAGGGCTATCCTACGAGCAGTACTTC. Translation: CASSLEGRTGLSYEQYF. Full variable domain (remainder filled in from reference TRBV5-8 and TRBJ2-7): EAGVTQSPTHLIKTRGQQATLRCSPISGHTSVYWYQQALGLGLQFLLWYDEGEERNRGNFPPRFSGRQFPNYSSELNVNALELEDSALYLCASSLEGRTGLSYEQYFGPGTRLTVT.

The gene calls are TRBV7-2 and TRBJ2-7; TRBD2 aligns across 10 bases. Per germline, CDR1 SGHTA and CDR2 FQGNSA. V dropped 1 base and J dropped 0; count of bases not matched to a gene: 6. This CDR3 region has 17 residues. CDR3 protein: CASSLGETSGYSYEQYF. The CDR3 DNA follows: TGTGCCAGCAGCTTAGGTGAGACTAGCGGGTACTCCTACGAGCAGTACTTC.

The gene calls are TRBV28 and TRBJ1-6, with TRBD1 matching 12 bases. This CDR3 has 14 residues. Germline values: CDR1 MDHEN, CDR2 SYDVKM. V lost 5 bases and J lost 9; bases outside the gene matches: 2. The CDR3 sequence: CASSVGQGASPLHF. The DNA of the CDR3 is TGTGCCAGCAGTGTGGGACAGGGGGCTTCACCCCTCCACTTT.

CDR3 protein: CASSTSSAPVEQYF. In nucleotides, the CDR3 is TGCGCCAGCAGCACCTCTAGCGCCCCCGTGGAGCAGTACTTC. The chain uses TRBV5-1 and TRBJ2-7, with D tentatively TRBD2 (6 bases). V gave up 4 bases and J gave up 7 bases, with 18 bases separating them. The CDR3 totals 14 residues. Per germline, CDR1 SGHRS and CDR2 YFSETQ.

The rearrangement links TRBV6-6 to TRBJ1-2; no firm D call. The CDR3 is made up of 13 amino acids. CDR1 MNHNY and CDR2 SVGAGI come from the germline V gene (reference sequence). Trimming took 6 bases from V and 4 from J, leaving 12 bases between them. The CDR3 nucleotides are TGTGCCAGCAGCCCCGGACGGATCTATGGCTACACCTTC. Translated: CASSPGRIYGYTF.

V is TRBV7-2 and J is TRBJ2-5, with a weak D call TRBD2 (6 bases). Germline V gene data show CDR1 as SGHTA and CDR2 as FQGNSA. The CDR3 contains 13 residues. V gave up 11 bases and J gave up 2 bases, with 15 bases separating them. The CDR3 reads CALTGLLQETQYF. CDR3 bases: TGTGCCTTGACGGGACTTCTTCAAGAGACCCAGTACTTC. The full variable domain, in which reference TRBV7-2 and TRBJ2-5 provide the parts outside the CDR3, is GAGVSQSPSNKVTEKGKDVELRCDPISGHTALYWYRQSLGQGLEFLIYFQGNSAPDKSGLPSDRFSAERTGGSVSTLTIQRTQQEDSAVYLCALTGLLQETQYFGPGTRLLVL.

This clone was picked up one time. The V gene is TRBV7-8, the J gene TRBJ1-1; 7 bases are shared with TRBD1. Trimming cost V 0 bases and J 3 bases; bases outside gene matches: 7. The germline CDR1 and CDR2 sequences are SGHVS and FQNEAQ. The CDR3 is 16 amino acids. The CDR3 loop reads CASSLASQGVDTEAFF. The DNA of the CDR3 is TGTGCCAGCAGCTTAGCGTCGCAGGGGGTGGACACTGAAGCTTTCTTT.

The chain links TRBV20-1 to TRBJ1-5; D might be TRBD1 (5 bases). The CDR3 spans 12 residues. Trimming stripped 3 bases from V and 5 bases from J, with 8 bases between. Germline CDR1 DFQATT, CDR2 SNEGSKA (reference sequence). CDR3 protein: CSASSGDQPQHF. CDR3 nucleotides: TGCAGTGCTAGTTCGGGGGATCAGCCCCAGCATTTT.

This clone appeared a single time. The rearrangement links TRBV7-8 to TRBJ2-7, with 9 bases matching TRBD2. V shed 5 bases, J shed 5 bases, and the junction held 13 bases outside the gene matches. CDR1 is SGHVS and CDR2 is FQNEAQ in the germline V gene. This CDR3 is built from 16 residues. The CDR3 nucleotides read TGTGCCAGCAGCCCCCCCTGGCGGGAGGGCCCTCACGAGCAGTACTTC. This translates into CASSPPWREGPHEQYF.

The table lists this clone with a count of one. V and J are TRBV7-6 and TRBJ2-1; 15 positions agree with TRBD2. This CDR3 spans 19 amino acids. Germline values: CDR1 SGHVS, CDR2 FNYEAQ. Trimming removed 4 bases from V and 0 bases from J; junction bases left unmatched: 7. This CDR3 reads CASSSRTSGRVSSYNEQFF. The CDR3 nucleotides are TGTGCCAGCAGCTCCCGGACTAGCGGGAGGGTCAGCTCCTACAATGAGCAGTTCTTC.

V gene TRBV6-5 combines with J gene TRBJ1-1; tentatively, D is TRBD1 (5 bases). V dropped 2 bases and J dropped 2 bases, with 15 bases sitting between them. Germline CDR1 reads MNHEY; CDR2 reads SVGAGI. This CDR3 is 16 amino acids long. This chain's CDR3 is CASSYGGGLINTEAFF. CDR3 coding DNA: TGTGCCAGCAGTTACGGGGGAGGGCTGATAAACACTGAAGCTTTCTTT.

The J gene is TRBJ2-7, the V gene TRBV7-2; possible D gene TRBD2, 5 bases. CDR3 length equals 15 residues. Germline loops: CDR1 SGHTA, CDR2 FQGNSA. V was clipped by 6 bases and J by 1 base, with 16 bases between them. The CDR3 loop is CASSKEVDSSYEQYF. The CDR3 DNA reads TGTGCCAGCAGTAAAGAAGTGGACTCATCCTACGAGCAGTACTTC.

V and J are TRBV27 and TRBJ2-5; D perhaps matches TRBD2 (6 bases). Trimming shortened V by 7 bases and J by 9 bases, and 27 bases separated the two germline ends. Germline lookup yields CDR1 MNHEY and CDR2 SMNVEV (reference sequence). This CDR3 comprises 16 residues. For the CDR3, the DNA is TGTGCCAGCATTAGACTAGAGGGAGTTCGGTTGCTGGCCCAGTACTTC. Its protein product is CASIRLEGVRLLAQYF.

Here the CDR3 DNA reads TGTGCCAGCAAACAACAGCACTCTGGGGCCAACGTCCTGACTTTC. As protein: CASKQQHSGANVLTF. The chain couples TRBV19 to TRBJ2-6; the D is unclear. The V end was cut by 9 bases, the J end by 0 bases, with 12 bases between. The CDR3 runs 15 residues. CDR1 is LNHDA and CDR2 is SQIVND in the germline V gene (reference sequence).

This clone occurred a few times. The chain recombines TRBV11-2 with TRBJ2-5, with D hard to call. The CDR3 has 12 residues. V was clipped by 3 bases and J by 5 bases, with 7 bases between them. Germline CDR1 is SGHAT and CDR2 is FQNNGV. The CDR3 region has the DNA TGTGCCAGCAGCTTTGCAACCGAGACCCAGTACTTC. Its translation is CASSFATETQYF.

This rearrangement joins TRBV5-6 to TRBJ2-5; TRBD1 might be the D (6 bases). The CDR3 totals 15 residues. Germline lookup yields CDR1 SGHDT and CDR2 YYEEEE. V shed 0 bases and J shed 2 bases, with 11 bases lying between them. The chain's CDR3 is CASSLGDTPQETQYF. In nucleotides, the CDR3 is TGTGCCAGCAGCTTGGGGGACACTCCGCAAGAGACCCAGTACTTC.

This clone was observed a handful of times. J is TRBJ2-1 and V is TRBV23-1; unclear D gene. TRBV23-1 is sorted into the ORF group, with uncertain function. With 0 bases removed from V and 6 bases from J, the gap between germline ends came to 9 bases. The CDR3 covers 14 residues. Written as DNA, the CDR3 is TGCGCCAGCAGTCAATCGTGGCATCCCAATGAGCAGTTCTTC. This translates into CASSQSWHPNEQFF.

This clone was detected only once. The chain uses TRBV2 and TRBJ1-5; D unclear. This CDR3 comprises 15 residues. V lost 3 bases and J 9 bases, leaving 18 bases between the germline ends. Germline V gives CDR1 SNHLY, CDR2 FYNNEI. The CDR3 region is CASSDFLGGSGPQHF. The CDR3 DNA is TGTGCCAGCAGTGATTTCTTGGGAGGAAGCGGGCCCCAGCATTTT.

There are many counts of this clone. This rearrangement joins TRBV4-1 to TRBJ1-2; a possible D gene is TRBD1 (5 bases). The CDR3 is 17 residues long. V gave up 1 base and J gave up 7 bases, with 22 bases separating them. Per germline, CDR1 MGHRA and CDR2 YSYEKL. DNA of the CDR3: TGCGCCAGCAGCCAAGGTCGCCGGGACTGGGATGGCCGTGGCTACACCTTC. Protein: CASSQGRRDWDGRGYTF.

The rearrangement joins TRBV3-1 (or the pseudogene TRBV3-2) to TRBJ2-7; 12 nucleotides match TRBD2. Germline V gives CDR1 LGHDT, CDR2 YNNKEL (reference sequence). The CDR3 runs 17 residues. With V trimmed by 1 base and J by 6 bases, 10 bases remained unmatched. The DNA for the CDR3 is TGTGCCAGCAGCCAAGGACTAGCGGGAGTCGTTATTCGCGAGCAGTACTTC. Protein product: CASSQGLAGVVIREQYF.

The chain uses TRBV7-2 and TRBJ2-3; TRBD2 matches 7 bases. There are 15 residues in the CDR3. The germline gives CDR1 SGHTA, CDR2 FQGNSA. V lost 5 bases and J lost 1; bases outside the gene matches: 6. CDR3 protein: CASSRPAGGTDTQYF. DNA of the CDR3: TGTGCCAGCAGCCGCCCGGCGGGGGGCACAGATACGCAGTATTTT.